The rows below give T cell receptor beta chains drawn from one sample of a study of tumor-infiltrating lymphocytes in oesophageal squamous cell carcinoma. TCRdb itself ran the PCR reads through MiXCR, one entry per CDR3 protein. The table records about 12,000 distinct CDR3 sequences, approximately 60% of them present only once. The source material was esophageal tumor tissue. The receptors were sampled from a female donor with esophageal squamous cell carcinoma. Each CDR3 is given with its conserved first and last residue. A D gene is named only where the DNA matches it firmly. Clone size is shown for a subset of rows, as once, few, many or a class of expanded clone.

>TRBV5-6|NA|TRBJ2-1|NA
CASSFEYLDYNEQFF
TGTGCCAGCAGCTTTGAGTACCTGGACTACAATGAGCAGTTCTTC
>TRBV28|NA|TRBJ2-1|NA
CASSLAGRTDNEQFF
TGTGCCAGCAGTTTGGCCGGACGGACCGACAATGAGCAGTTCTTC
>TRBV7-6|once|TRBJ1-1|NA
CASSRDSNTEAFF
TGTGCCAGCAGCCGGGACTCGAACACTGAAGCTTTCTTT
>TRBV7-7|medium-sized|TRBJ1-5|NA
CASSLVHGEPQHF
TGTGCTAGCAGCTTAGTTCATGGGGAGCCCCAGCATTTT
>TRBV7-6|few|TRBJ2-3|TRBD2
CASSPTTSGSADTQYF
TGTGCCAGCAGCCCCACAACTAGCGGGAGTGCAGATACGCAGTATTTT
>TRBV9|NA|TRBJ2-3|NA
CASSVSSADTQYF
TGTGCCAGCAGCGTTTCTAGCGCAGATACGCAGTATTTT
>TRBV6-1|medium-sized|TRBJ1-2|TRBD1
CAIQGAVNYGYTF
TGTGCCATTCAGGGGGCCGTAAACTATGGCTACACCTTC
>TRBV12-5|few|TRBJ2-3|NA
CASGEGSDTQYF
TGTGCTAGTGGGGAGGGGTCAGATACGCAGTATTTT
>TRBV7-2|few|TRBJ2-3|TRBD1
CASSTLQGSTDTQYF
TGTGCCAGCAGCACTCTACAGGGGAGCACAGATACGCAGTATTTT
>TRBV25-1|many|TRBJ2-7|NA
CASSEQRGLSYEQYF
TGTGCCAGCAGTGAACAGCGCGGGTTATCCTACGAGCAGTACTTC
>TRBV24-1|once|TRBJ2-1|NA
CATSPRNNYNEQFF
TGTGCCACCAGTCCGAGGAACAACTACAATGAGCAGTTCTTC
>TRBV5-1|many|TRBJ1-1|NA
CASSFGPQQEAFF
TGCGCCAGCAGCTTCGGACCACAGCAAGAAGCTTTCTTT
>TRBV7-3|NA|TRBJ1-1|NA
CASSSAPGSGTEAFF
TGTGCCAGCAGCTCCGCCCCGGGCTCGGGCACTGAAGCTTTCTTT
>TRBV7-2|NA|TRBJ2-1|NA
CASSLGPRGTGDEQFF
TGTGCCAGCAGCTTAGGGCCACGGGGCACTGGAGATGAGCAGTTCTTC
>TRBV11-3|NA|TRBJ2-1|TRBD1
CASSPGQGRHNEQFF
TGTGCCAGCAGCCCAGGACAGGGGCGGCATAATGAGCAGTTCTTC
>TRBV7-6|NA|TRBJ2-7|NA
CASSLGGSEQYF
TGTGCCAGCAGCTTAGGCGGAAGCGAGCAGTACTTC
>TRBV7-2|NA|TRBJ2-1|TRBD1
CASSLIGTASYNEQFF
TGTGCCAGCAGCTTAATTGGGACAGCATCCTACAATGAGCAGTTCTTC
>TRBV7-6|NA|TRBJ1-6|NA
CASSLAGGRTSYEQYF
TGTGCCAGCAGCTTAGCGGGAGGGAGGACTTCCTACGAGCAGTACTTT
>TRBV6-5|NA|TRBJ2-7|TRBD1
CASSYSLDRTYEQYF
TGTGCCAGCAGTTACTCTCTGGACAGGACCTACGAGCAGTACTTC
>TRBV6-2/TRBV6-3|NA|TRBJ2-7|NA
CASTPSTDTQYF
TGTGCCAGCACCCCTAGCACAGATACGCAGTACTTC
>TRBV7-6|NA|TRBJ2-7|TRBD2
CASSLVPGLAGKSYEQYF
TGTGCCAGCAGCCTCGTCCCGGGACTAGCGGGGAAATCCTACGAGCAGTACTTC
>TRBV28|few|TRBJ2-3|TRBD1
CASRTTGPSTDTQYF
TGTGCCAGCAGGACGACAGGGCCTAGCACAGATACGCAGTATTTT
>TRBV7-2|NA|TRBJ1-2|TRBD1
CASSSPAQGNYGYTF
TGTGCCAGCAGCTCCCCCGCACAGGGGAACTATGGCTACACCTTC
>TRBV6-8|NA|TRBJ2-3|NA
CASRSGLSTDTQYF
TGTGCCAGCAGATCAGGGCTTAGCACAGATACGCAGTATTTT
>TRBV12-3/TRBV12-4|NA|TRBJ2-5|NA
CASRRGTEETQYF
TGTGCCAGCAGGCGGGGGACAGAAGAGACCCAGTACTTC
>TRBV7-3|NA|TRBJ2-1|NA
CASSPRDSSYNEQFF
TGTGCCAGCAGCCCTAGGGACTCCTCCTACAATGAGCAGTTCTTC
>TRBV7-2|few|TRBJ2-2|NA
CASSPQNTGELFF
TGTGCCAGCAGCCCCCAGAACACCGGGGAGCTGTTTTTT
>TRBV11-2|once|TRBJ2-7|NA
CASSGNYEQYF
TGTGCCAGCAGCGGAAACTACGAGCAGTACTTC
>TRBV4-1|NA|TRBJ2-7|TRBD2
CASSQVRWTSDPYEQYF
TGCGCCAGCAGCCAAGTACGTTGGACTAGCGACCCCTACGAGCAGTACTTC
>TRBV19|many|TRBJ2-7|TRBD2
CASRHSGSSYNEQYF
TGTGCCAGTAGACACAGCGGGAGCTCCTACAATGAGCAGTACTTC
>TRBV7-6|NA|TRBJ2-1|NA
CASSFDGGSYNEQFF
TGTGCCAGCAGCTTTGACGGGGGCTCCTACAATGAGCAGTTCTTC
>TRBV4-1|NA|TRBJ1-6|NA
CASSQELYSPLHF
TGTGCCAGCAGCCAAGAGTTATATTCACCCCTCCACTTT
>TRBV12-3/TRBV12-4|NA|TRBJ2-7|TRBD2
CASTTSGRFDEQYF
TGTGCCAGCACCACTAGCGGGAGGTTCGATGAGCAGTACTTC
>TRBV10-3|medium-sized|TRBJ2-7|TRBD2
CAIRLAGDGGQYF
TGTGCCATCAGGCTAGCGGGAGACGGGGGGCAGTACTTC
>TRBV6-6|NA|TRBJ2-1|NA
CASRVQGTTYNEQFF
TGTGCCAGCAGGGTACAGGGAACGACTTACAATGAGCAGTTCTTC
>TRBV7-3|NA|TRBJ2-1|TRBD1
CASSFGQGTYNEQFF
TGTGCCAGCAGCTTCGGACAGGGAACCTACAATGAGCAGTTCTTC
>TRBV12-3/TRBV12-4|few|TRBJ2-5|TRBD2
CASSLSGGVQYF
TGTGCCAGCAGCCTTAGCGGGGGGGTTCAGTACTTC
>TRBV19|many|TRBJ1-2|NA
CASSNIRRPSNYGYTF
TGTGCCAGTAGTAATATCCGGAGGCCTTCTAACTATGGCTACACCTTC
>TRBV7-6|medium-sized|TRBJ2-7|TRBD1
CASSPNTGAYEQYF
TGTGCCAGCAGCCCTAACACAGGGGCCTACGAGCAGTACTTC
>TRBV7-6|once|TRBJ2-7|TRBD1
CASSQSWDRGFHEQYF
TGTGCCAGCAGTCAGAGTTGGGACAGGGGCTTCCACGAGCAGTACTTC
>TRBV7-2|NA|TRBJ2-1|TRBD1
CASSRGQTYEQFF
TGTGCCAGCAGCCGGGGACAGACCTACGAGCAGTTCTTC
>TRBV28|NA|TRBJ2-7|TRBD1
CASSLPPGQGTYEQYF
TGTGCCAGCAGTCTACCTCCGGGACAGGGGACCTACGAGCAGTACTTC
>TRBV2|NA|TRBJ2-1|TRBD1
CASSHDSGTVYEQFF
TGTGCCAGCAGTCACGACTCCGGGACAGTCTACGAGCAGTTCTTC